This T cell receptor beta chain is from a study of T cells in women clearing cervical HPV infection. Findings of the study overall: Combining TCR richness with V gene abundances gave 0.65 to 0.85 AUC. CIN3+ cases had significantly higher TCR repertoire richness than controls, but evenness did not differ.

As for this clone: The antigen is undetermined.

The table came from immunoSEQ multiplex PCR; TCRdb's copy has only in-frame clones and leaves some out. This sample's table has 30,000 to 50,000 clones. The sequenced material came from blood buffy coat. This receptor was identified in a woman aged 18 to 75 with a cervical HPV16 infection that either progressed to CIN3+ or cleared (not recorded which).

The CDR3 DNA, read in part, is TGTGCCAGCAGCTTAGGCGGGACTAGCGGGGGGTACGAG. This translates into CASSLGGTSGGYE. The CDR3, in full, reads CASSLGGTSGGYEQYF. This chain connects TRBV7-3 to TRBJ2-7, with TRBD2 identical over 15 bases. The read terminates 3 residues ahead of where the CDR3 ends, so the germline J gene completes it. Germline assignment: CDR1 SGHTA and CDR2 FQGTGA. The CDR3 spans 16 residues. V lost 2 bases and J lost 4; bases outside the gene matches: 3.